The rows below give T cell receptor beta chains drawn from one sample of a study of STAT5B mutations in CD4+ large granular lymphocyte leukemia. Generated by immunoSEQ multiplex PCR, the TCRdb table keeps only in-frame clones and is missing some. The table shows fewer than 30,000 clones, with 78% occurring only once. The material sequenced was CD4+ T cells from blood buffy coats. The receptors shown here come from a human donor in good health. The CDR3 runs from the conserved cysteine through the conserved F or W. Each record gives: D gene, J gene, clone size, V gene, CDR3 length, CDR3 protein. D genes are given only for firm matches. The size of a clone is reported for some rows only, either as once, few or many, or as a class for expanded clones.

>.|TRBJ2-7|.|TRBV25-1|13
CASSDYGTYEQYF
>.|TRBJ1-2|.|TRBV28|12
CASSPINYGYTF
>.|TRBJ2-1|.|TRBV10-2|14
CASGGRSSYNEQFF
>.|TRBJ2-3|.|TRBV28|16
CASSPTRSSSTDTQYF
>.|TRBJ2-7|.|TRBV29-1|11
CSVTTRGEQYF
>.|TRBJ2-1|few|TRBV23-1|13
CASSQYLSREQFF
>.|TRBJ1-1|.|TRBV30|11
CAWARNTEAFF
>.|TRBJ1-6|.|TRBV6-5|14
CASSLGRMNSPLHF
>TRBD1|TRBJ2-2|few|TRBV5-4|15
CATFGTGSNPGELFF
>.|TRBJ1-1|.|TRBV19|12
CASSRRDTEAFF
>TRBD1|TRBJ2-3|.|TRBV6-5|15
CASSAGTGRTDTQYF
>.|TRBJ1-1|.|TRBV6-6|14
CASSYGSVGTEAFF
>TRBD1|TRBJ2-7|.|TRBV4-1|16
CASSQPTGTGVHEQYF
>TRBD1|TRBJ2-2|once|TRBV11-2|16
CASSLNPGQGTGELFF
>.|TRBJ2-1|.|TRBV7-2|14
CASSSHGARREQFF
>.|TRBJ1-5|few|TRBV18|13
CASSLGMDQPQHF
>TRBD1|TRBJ2-1|few|TRBV10-1|13
CAIGQDRDNEQFF
>.|TRBJ2-7|few|TRBV19|15
CASKGQGARSYEQYF
>TRBD1|TRBJ2-1|.|TRBV18|15
CASSLGQVNYNEQFF
>.|TRBJ2-3|.|TRBV19|11
CASSISDTQYF
>.|TRBJ2-5|.|TRBV5-4|14
CASSLSGGGETQYF
>.|TRBJ2-7|.|TRBV27|12
CASSSECYEQYF
>TRBD1|TRBJ2-3|.|TRBV19|14
CASRTGPSTDTQYF
>.|TRBJ2-6|.|TRBV7-2|15
CASSRTGSGANVLTF
>.|TRBJ1-2|once|TRBV14|13
CASSVTANYGYTF